Presented here are 10 T cell receptor beta chains from one specimen sequenced in a study of blood T cell repertoires in COVID-19. Clones were read by immunoSEQ multiplex PCR, and TCRdb kept only the in-frame ones, dropping some. This table has 300,000 to 450,000 clones, about 87% appearing once. The source material was peripheral blood. These TCRs come from a human donor in a cohort sampled during active COVID-19.

The chain uses TRBV7-2 and TRBJ2-1; 8 positions agree with TRBD2. This CDR3 has 15 residues. Germline CDR1 SGHTA, CDR2 FQGNSA. Trimming took 3 bases from V and 5 from J; bases not matched to a gene: 6. For the CDR3, the DNA is TGTGCCAGCAGCTTTAACGGGGGGGCCGACAATGAGCAGTTCTTC. Translating gives CASSFNGGADNEQFF.

J is TRBJ2-1 and V is TRBV7-9; TRBD1 might be the D (6 bases). With 4 bases removed from V and 8 bases from J, the gap between germline ends came to 18 bases. CDR3 length: 15 residues. Germline loops: CDR1 SEHNR, CDR2 FQNEAQ (reference sequence). The CDR3: CASSSGDRLHDEQFF. The CDR3 DNA reads as TGTGCCAGCAGCTCAGGGGACCGATTACACGATGAGCAGTTCTTC.

This chain connects TRBV19 to TRBJ2-3, with a possible D match to TRBD1 (7 bases). Trimming shortened V by 4 bases and J by 4 bases, and 9 bases separated the two germline ends. This CDR3 contains 13 residues. The germline CDR1 and CDR2 sequences are LNHDA and SQIVND (reference sequence). In nucleotides, the CDR3 is TGTGCCAGTAGTACCAGGGGGGCAGATACGCAGTATTTT. Residues: CASSTRGADTQYF.

The chain employs TRBV7-6 and TRBJ2-3; 9 bases agree with TRBD2. From germline, CDR1 is SGHVS and CDR2 FNYEAQ. Trimming at V came to 3 bases and at J to 7 bases, leaving 8 bases not matched to a gene. CDR3 length equals 15 residues. The CDR3 spells CASSFTAGGGNTQYF. DNA of the CDR3: TGTGCCAGCAGCTTCACAGCGGGGGGCGGGAATACGCAGTATTTT. The full variable domain, completed using reference TRBV7-6 and TRBJ2-3, is GAGVSQSPRYKVTKRGQDVALRCDPISGHVSLYWYRQALGQGPEFLTYFNYEAQQDKSGLPNDRFSAERPEGSISTLTIQRTEQRDSAMYRCASSFTAGGGNTQYFGPGTRLTVL.

The chain employs TRBV4-1 and TRBJ2-7; a weak D match, TRBD2 (5 bases). CDR1 is MGHRA, CDR2 YSYEKL, per germline. The CDR3 runs 13 residues. The ends were cut back, 0 bases at V and 8 bases at J, with 11 bases in the middle. The CDR3 DNA is TGCGCCAGCAGCCAAGAAGGTTCCGGGAAGCAGTACTTC. The encoded protein is CASSQEGSGKQYF.

V and J are TRBV3-1 (or the pseudogene TRBV3-2) and TRBJ2-7, with 15 bases identical to TRBD2. Losses at the gene ends were 4 bases for V and 4 bases for J; bases not matched to a gene: 2. The germline V gene encodes CDR1 LGHDT and CDR2 YNNKEL (reference sequence). The CDR3 extends over 15 amino acids. The CDR3 is CASSPGTSGRYEQYF. CDR3 DNA sequence: TGTGCCAGCAGCCCCGGGACTAGCGGGAGGTACGAGCAGTACTTC.

V usage is TRBV10-3 and J usage is TRBJ2-2, with 11 bases identical to TRBD1. The CDR3 spans 15 residues. The germline V gene has CDR1 ENHRY and CDR2 SYGVKD. V dropped 10 bases and J dropped 4; count of bases not matched to a gene: 8. CDR3 amino acids: CATLTGTGGTGELFF. CDR3 nucleotides: TGTGCCACACTGACCGGGACAGGGGGCACCGGGGAGCTGTTTTTT.

This chain uses TRBV3-1 (or the pseudogene TRBV3-2) with TRBJ2-3, with 8 bases matching TRBD2. Germline trimming cut 4 bases from V and 2 bases from J; bases unmatched to any gene: 8. The CDR3 totals 16 residues. Germline V gives CDR1 LGHDT, CDR2 YNNKEL (reference sequence). The CDR3 DNA sequence: TGTGCCAGCAGCCCAAGTAGCGGGACCCCCACAGATACGCAGTATTTT. It is translated as CASSPSSGTPTDTQYF.

This clone came up once. V and J are TRBV5-4 and TRBJ2-3, with TRBD2 identical over 9 bases. With V trimmed by 4 bases and J by 14 bases, 11 bases remained unmatched. This CDR3 contains 13 residues. Germline CDR1 reads SGHNT; CDR2 reads YYREEE (reference sequence). Written as DNA, the CDR3 is TGTGCCAGCAGCCGTTTTGCGGGAGGGCCTGCGTATTTT. Translation gives CASSRFAGGPAYF.

The rearrangement uses TRBV5-4 and TRBJ2-2; D possibly corresponds to TRBD2 (5 bases). Per the germline V gene, CDR1 is SGHNT and CDR2 is YYREEE (reference sequence). The CDR3 covers 16 residues. The V end lost 4 bases, the J end lost 6 bases, and 19 bases lay between the germline ends. CDR3 nucleotides: TGTGCCAGCAGCCCCTCCGTCATCGGAGGCGCCGGGGAGCTGTTTTTT. This sequence encodes CASSPSVIGGAGELFF.